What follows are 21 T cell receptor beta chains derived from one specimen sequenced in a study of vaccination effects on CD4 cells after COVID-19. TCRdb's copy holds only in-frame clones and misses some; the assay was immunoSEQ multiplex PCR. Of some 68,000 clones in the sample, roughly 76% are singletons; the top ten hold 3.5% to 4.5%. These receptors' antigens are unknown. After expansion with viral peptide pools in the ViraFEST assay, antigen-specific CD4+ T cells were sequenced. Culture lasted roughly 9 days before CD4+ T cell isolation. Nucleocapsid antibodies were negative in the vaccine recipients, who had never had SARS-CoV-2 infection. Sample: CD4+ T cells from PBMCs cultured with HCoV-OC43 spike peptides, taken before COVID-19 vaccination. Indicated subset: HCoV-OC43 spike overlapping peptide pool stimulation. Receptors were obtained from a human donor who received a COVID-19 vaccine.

The CDR3 nucleotides are TGTGCCAGCATAGCGGGGGGGCGCGAGCAGTACGTC. Amino acids: CASIAGGREQYV. The chain recombines TRBV21-1 with TRBJ2-7; the D call of TRBD2 is as the table states it, not checked on the DNA. TRBV21-1 is termed a pseudogene. The CDR3 is 12 residues long.

The CDR3 region has the DNA TGTGCCAGCAGTGTGGAAAACTTTTCGCCCCTCCACTTT. Translation: CASSVENFSPLHF. This chain connects TRBV2 to TRBJ1-6; no clear D gene. The V gene's germline CDR1 is SNHLY and CDR2 FYNNEI. The CDR3 has 13 residues. V was cut by 4 bases and J by 13 bases, with 14 bases left in between.

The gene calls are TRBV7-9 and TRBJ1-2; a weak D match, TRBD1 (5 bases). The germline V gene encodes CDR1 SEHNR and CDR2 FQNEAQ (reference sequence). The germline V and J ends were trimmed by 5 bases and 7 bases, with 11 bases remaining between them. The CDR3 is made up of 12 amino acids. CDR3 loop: CASSPPGGGYTF. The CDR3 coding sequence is TGTGCCAGCAGCCCGCCTGGGGGTGGCTACACCTTC.

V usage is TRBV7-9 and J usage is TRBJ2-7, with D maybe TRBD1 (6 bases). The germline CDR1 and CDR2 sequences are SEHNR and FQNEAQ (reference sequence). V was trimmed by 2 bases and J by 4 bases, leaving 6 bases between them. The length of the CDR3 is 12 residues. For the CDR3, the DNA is TGTGCCAGCAGCTTACAGGGGTACGAGCAGTACGTC. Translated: CASSLQGYEQYV.

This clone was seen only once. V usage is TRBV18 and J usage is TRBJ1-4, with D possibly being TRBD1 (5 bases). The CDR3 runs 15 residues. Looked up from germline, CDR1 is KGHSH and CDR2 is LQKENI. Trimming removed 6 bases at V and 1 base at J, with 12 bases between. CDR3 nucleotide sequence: TGTGCCAGCTCCCCGTATGGACAAACTAATGAAAAACTGTTTTTT. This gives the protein CASSPYGQTNEKLFF.

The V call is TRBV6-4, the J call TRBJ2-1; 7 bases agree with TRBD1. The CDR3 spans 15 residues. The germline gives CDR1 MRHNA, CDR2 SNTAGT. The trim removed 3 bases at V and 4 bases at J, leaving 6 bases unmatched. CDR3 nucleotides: TGTGCCAGCAGTGAAAAGGGGGCATGGTACAATGAGCAGTTCTTC. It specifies CASSEKGAWYNEQFF.

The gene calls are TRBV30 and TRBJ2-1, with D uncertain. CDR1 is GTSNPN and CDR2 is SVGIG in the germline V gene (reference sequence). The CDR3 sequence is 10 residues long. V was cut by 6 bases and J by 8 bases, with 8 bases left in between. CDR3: CACTDYEQFF. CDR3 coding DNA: TGTGCCTGTACAGACTATGAGCAGTTCTTC. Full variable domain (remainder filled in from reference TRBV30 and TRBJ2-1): SQTIHQWPATLVQPVGSPLSLECTVEGTSNPNLYWYRQAAGRGLQLLFYSVGIGQISSEVPQNLSASRPQDRQFILSSKKLLLSDSGFYLCACTDYEQFFGPGTRLTVL.

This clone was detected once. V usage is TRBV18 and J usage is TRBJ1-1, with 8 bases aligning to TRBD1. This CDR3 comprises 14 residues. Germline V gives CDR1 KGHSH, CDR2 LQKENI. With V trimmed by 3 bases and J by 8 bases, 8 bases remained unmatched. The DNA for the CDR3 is TGTGCCAGCTCACCGGGACAGGTCAACAGGGAAGCTTTCTTT. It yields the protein CASSPGQVNREAFF.

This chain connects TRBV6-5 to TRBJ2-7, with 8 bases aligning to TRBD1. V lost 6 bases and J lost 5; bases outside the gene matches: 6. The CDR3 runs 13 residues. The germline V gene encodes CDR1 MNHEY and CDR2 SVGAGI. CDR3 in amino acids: CASRRTGNHEQYV. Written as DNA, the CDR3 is TGTGCCAGCAGGAGGACAGGGAACCACGAGCAGTACGTC.

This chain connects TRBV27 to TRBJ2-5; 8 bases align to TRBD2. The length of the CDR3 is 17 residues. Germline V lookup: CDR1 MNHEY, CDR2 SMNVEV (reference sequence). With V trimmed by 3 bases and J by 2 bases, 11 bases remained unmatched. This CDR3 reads CASSLVGRGVGQETQYF. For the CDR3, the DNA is TGTGCCAGCAGTTTGGTTGGGCGGGGGGTGGGACAAGAGACCCAGTACTTC.

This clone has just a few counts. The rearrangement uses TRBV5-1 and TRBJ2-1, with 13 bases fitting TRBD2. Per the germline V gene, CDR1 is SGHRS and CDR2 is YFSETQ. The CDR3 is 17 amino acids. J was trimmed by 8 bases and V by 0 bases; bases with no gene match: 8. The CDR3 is CASSLGLAGGYTDEQFF. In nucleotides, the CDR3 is TGCGCCAGCAGCTTGGGACTAGCGGGGGGTTACACCGATGAGCAGTTCTTC. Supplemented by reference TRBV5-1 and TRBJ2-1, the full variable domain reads KAGVTQTPRYLIKTRGQQVTLSCSPISGHRSVSWYQQTPGQGLQFLFEYFSETQRNKGNFPGRFSGRQFSNSRSEMNVSTLELGDSALYLCASSLGLAGGYTDEQFFGPGTRLTVL.

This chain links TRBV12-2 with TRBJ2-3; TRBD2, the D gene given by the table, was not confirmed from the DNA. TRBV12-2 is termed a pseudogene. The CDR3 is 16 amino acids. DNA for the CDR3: TGTGCAAGCCCTACGCCAAGCGGGGGGGCCAGGGATACGCAGTATTTT. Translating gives CASPTPSGGARDTQYF.

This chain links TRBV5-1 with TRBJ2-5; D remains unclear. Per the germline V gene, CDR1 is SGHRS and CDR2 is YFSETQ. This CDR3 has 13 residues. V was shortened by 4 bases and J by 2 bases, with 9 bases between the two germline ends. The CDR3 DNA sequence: TGCGCCAGCAGCCCTCAGAGGCAAGAGACCCAGTACTTC. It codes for CASSPQRQETQYF.

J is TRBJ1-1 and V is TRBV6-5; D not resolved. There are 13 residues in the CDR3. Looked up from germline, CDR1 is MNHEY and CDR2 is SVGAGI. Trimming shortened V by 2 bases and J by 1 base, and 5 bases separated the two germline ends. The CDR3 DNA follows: TGTGCCAGCAGTTACGGCCGGAACACTGAAGCTTTCTTT. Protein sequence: CASSYGRNTEAFF.

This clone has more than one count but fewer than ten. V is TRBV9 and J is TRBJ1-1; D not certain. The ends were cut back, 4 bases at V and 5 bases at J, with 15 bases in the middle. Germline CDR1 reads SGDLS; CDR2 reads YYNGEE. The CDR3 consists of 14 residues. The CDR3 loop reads CASSPSAGSTEAFF. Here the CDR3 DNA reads TGTGCCAGCAGCCCTTCGGCGGGGAGTACTGAAGCTTTCTTT.

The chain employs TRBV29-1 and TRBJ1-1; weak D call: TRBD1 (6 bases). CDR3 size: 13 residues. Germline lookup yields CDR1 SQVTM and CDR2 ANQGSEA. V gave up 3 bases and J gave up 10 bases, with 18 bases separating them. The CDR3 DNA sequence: TGCAGCGTTGAGTTTACAGGGAGCAGGGCAGCTTTCTTT. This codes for CSVEFTGSRAAFF.

The CDR3 is CATSETLEFGLAGESDTQYF. The CDR3 DNA is TGTGCCACCAGTGAGACCCTAGAATTTGGACTAGCGGGGGAATCAGATACGCAGTATTTT. The chain carries TRBV24-1 and TRBJ2-3, with 13 bases fitting TRBD2. V gave up 4 bases and J gave up 4 bases; unmatched junction bases: 16. CDR3 length equals 20 residues. From germline, CDR1 is KGHDR and CDR2 SFDVKD.

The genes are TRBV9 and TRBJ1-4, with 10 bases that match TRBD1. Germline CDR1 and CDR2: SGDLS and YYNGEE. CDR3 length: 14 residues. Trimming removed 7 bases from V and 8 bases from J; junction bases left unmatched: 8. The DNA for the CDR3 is TGTGCCAGCCCCCGGGGACAGGGGAACGAAAAACTGTTTTTT. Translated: CASPRGQGNEKLFF.

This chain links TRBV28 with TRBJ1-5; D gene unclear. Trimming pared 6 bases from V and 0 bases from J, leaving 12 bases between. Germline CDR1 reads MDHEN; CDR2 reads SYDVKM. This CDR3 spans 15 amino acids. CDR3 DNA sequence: TGTGCCAGCAGCTATTCTAGATATAGCAATCAGCCCCAGCATTTT. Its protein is CASSYSRYSNQPQHF. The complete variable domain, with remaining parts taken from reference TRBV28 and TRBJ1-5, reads DVKVTQSSRYLVKRTGEKVFLECVQDMDHENMFWYRQDPGLGLRLIYFSYDVKMKEKGDIPEGYSVSREKKERFSLILESASTNQTSMYLCASSYSRYSNQPQHFGDGTRLSIL.

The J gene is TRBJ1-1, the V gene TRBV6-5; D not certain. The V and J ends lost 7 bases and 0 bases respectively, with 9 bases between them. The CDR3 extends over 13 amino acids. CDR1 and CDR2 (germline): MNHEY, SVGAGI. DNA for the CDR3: TGTGCCAGCAAGCCGGCCATGAACACTGAAGCTTTCTTT. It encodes CASKPAMNTEAFF.

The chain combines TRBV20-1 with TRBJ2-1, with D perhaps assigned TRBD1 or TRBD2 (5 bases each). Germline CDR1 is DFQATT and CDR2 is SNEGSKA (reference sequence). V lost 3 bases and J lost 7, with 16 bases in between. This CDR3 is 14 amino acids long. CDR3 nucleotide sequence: TGCAGTGCTAGTGTCGGGGCTTTTTGGAATGAGCAGTTCTTC. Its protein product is CSASVGAFWNEQFF.